The text below deals with one T cell receptor (beta chain). This sample is drawn from a study of blood T cell repertoires in COVID-19. On the study more broadly: Spain, Italy and the United States supplied samples that represented acute and convalescent COVID-19. Sources were T cells, B-cell-depleted T cells, or PBMCs; the material itself was cDNA or gDNA.

The germline V gene encodes CDR1 MGHRA and CDR2 YSYEKL. This CDR3 has 15 amino acids. Trimming cost V 3 bases and J 7 bases, with 16 bases left between them. In the authors' workflow: It was from reference gene primer amplification that nucleated cell counts were estimated. Repertoires were generated with immunoSEQ multiplex PCR, while TCRdb's copy carries only in-frame clones and drops some. The DNA was the basis for D and trimming; V, J and clone size are from that table. The sample contains around 450,000 clones, roughly 90% of which appear only once. Specimen: peripheral blood. This rearrangement joins TRBV4-1 to TRBJ2-1, with D possibly TRBD2 on 6 matching bases. This receptor was obtained from a woman between 25 and 40 years old with acute or convalescent COVID-19. The CDR3 is CASSHRLEAVNEQFF. The CDR3 DNA follows: TGCGCCAGCAGCCACCGACTAGAGGCGGTAAATGAGCAGTTCTTC.